This T cell receptor (beta chain) comes out of a study of T cells in tuberculosis. Study information: Samples predate treatment or fall within its first 7 days. General study results and limits: Cases with active tuberculosis were adults, while controls were adolescents. Smaller distances to GMM-specific TCRs suggested their expansion in active tuberculosis.

With regard to this clone: The antigen is not known.

The time point was: new active TB diagnosis, blood taken before or within 7 days of starting treatment. Some clones are missing from TCRdb's copy, which holds only in-frame ones; the method was immunoSEQ multiplex PCR. The data show roughly 34,000 clones, 90% to 95% seen once. The CDR3 has 13 amino acids. CDR1 is SGHDT and CDR2 is YYEEEE in the germline V gene. The V and J ends lost 0 bases and 8 bases respectively, with 11 bases between them. The sequences come from PBMCs, collected at tuberculosis diagnosis. The TCR was taken from an adult with tuberculosis. The chain links TRBV5-6 to TRBJ1-2, with D possibly TRBD1 on 5 matching bases. The CDR3 reads CASSLGQGLGYTF. The CDR3 DNA sequence: TGTGCCAGCAGCTTGGGCCAGGGTTTAGGCTACACCTTC.